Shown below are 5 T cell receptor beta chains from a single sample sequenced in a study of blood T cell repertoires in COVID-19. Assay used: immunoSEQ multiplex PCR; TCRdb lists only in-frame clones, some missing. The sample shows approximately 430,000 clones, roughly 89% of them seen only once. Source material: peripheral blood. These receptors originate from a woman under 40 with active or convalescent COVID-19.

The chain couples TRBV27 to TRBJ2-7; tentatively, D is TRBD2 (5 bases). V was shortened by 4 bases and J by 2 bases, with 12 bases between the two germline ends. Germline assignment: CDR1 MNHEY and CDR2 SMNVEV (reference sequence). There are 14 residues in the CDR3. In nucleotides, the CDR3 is TGTGCCAGCAGTTCAAACGGACTGCCCTACGAGCAGTACTTC. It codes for CASSSNGLPYEQYF.

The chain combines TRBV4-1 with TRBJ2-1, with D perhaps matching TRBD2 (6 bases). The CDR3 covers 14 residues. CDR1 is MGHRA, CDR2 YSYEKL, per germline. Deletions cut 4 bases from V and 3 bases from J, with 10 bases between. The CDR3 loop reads CASSLRDFYNEQFF. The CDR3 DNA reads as TGCGCCAGCAGCCTACGGGACTTCTACAATGAGCAGTTCTTC.

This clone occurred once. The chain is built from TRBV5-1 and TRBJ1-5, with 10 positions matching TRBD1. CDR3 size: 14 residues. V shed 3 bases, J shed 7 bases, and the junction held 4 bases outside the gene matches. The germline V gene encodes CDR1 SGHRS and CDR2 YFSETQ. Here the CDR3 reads CASSSTGGGQPQHF. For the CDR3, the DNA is TGCGCCAGCAGCTCGACAGGGGGCGGACAGCCCCAGCATTTT. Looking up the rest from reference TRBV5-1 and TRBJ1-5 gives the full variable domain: KAGVTQTPRYLIKTRGQQVTLSCSPISGHRSVSWYQQTPGQGLQFLFEYFSETQRNKGNFPGRFSGRQFSNSRSEMNVSTLELGDSALYLCASSSTGGGQPQHFGDGTRLSIL.

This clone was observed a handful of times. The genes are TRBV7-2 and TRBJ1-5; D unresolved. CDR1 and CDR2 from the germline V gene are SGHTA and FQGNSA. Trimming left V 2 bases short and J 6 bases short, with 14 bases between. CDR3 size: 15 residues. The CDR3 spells CASSLFGFEGQPQHF. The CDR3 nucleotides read TGTGCCAGCAGCTTATTCGGGTTCGAGGGTCAGCCCCAGCATTTT.

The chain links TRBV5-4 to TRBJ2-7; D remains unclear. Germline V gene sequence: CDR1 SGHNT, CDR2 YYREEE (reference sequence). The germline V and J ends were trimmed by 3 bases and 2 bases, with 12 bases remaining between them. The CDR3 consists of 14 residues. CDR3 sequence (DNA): TGTGCCAGCAGCTATAGGCCTGGGCCCTACGAGCAGTACTTC. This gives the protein CASSYRPGPYEQYF.